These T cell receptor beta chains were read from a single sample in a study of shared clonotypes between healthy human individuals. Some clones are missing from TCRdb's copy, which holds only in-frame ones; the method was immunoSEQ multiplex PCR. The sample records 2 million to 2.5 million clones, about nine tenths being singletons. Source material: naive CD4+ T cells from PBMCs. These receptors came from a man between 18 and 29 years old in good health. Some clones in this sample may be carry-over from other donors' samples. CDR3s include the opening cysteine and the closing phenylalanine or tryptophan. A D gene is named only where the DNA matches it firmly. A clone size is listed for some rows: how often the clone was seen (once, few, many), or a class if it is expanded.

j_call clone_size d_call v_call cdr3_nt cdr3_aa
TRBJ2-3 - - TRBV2 TGTGCCAGCAGGGAAACTTACGGGGCAGATACGCAGTATTTT CASRETYGADTQYF
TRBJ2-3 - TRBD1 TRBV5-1 TGCGCGAGCGGGACAGGGGGCAGCACAGATACGCAGTATTTT CASGTGGSTDTQYF
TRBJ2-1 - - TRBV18 TGTGCCAGCTCACCTCGATTGGGGACCGCCACCTACAATGAGCAGTTCTTC CASSPRLGTATYNEQFF
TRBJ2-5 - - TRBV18 TGTGCCAGCTCACCGTTCGCGGGGCTACAAGAGACCCAGTACTTC CASSPFAGLQETQYF
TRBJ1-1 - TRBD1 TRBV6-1 TGTGCCAGCAGTATGGACAGGGTGACTGAAGCTTTCTTT CASSMDRVTEAFF
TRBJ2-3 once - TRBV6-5 TGTGCCAGCAGTTACTCGCGTACTAGCACAGATACGCAGTATTTT CASSYSRTSTDTQYF
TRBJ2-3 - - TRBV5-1 TGCGCCAGCAGCTTGGGCACTAGCACAGATACGCAGTATTTT CASSLGTSTDTQYF
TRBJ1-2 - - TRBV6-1 TGTGCCAGCAGTCAGAGTAACTATGGCTACACCTTC CASSQSNYGYTF
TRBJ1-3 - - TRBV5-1 TGCGCCAGCAGCTTCGGAGACTCTGGAAACACCATATATTTT CASSFGDSGNTIYF
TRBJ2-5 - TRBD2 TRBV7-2 TGTGCCAGCAGCCCCACCGGGACTAGCGCGGAGACCCAGTACTTC CASSPTGTSAETQYF
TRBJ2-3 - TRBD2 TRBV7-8 TGTGCCAGCAGCTCCCTATGGCTAGCGGGAGGGCGAGATACGCAGTATTTT CASSSLWLAGGRDTQYF
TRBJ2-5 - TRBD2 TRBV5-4 TGTGCCAGCAGCGTGGCGGGAGGGGACGGAAAGACCCAGTACTTC CASSVAGGDGKTQYF
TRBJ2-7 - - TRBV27 TGTGCCACCCGGACGTGGGCCTCCTACGAGCAGTACTTC CATRTWASYEQYF
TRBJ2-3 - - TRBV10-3 TGTGCCATCAGTGAAGTCCCCTTCCTAAATACGCAGTATTTT CAISEVPFLNTQYF
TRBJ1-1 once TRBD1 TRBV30 TGTGCCTCCGTCTGGACAGGGGTGAACACTGAAGCTTTCTTT CASVWTGVNTEAFF
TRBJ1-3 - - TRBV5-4 TGTGCCAGCAGCTTCGGGAGGGAGGAAGGAAACACCATATATTTT CASSFGREEGNTIYF
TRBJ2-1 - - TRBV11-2 TGTGCCAGCAGCTCACAGACATTCTCCTACAATGAGCAGTTCTTC CASSSQTFSYNEQFF
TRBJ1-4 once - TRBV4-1 TGCGCCAGCAGCCAAGGGGGCAGCCTTAATGAAAAACTGTTTTTT CASSQGGSLNEKLFF
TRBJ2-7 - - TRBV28 TGTGCCAGCAGTTTATTGGGGTACGAGCAGTACTTC CASSLLGYEQYF
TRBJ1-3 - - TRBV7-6 TGTGCCAGTGAGGTGAAACTTGGAAACACCATATATTTT CASEVKLGNTIYF
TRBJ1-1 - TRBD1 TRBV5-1 TGCGCCAGCAGCTGGGGGACAGTGGATTTGAACACTGAAGCTTTCTTT CASSWGTVDLNTEAFF
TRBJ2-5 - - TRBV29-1 TGCAGCGTTGAATCAGGGGGGGAGACCCAGTACTTC CSVESGGETQYF
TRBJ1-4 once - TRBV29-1 TGCAGCGTTGGCTGGTCAACTAATGAAAAACTGTTTTTT CSVGWSTNEKLFF
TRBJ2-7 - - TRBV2 TGTGCCAGCAATCTTATGTACGGTGCCTACGAGCAGTACTTC CASNLMYGAYEQYF
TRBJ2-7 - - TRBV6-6 TGTGCCAGCAGTCCCTCCACGGCTCGTTCCTACGAGCAGTACTTC CASSPSTARSYEQYF
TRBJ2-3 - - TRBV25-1 TGTGCCAGCAGTGAACCCACGACTAGCACAGATACGCAGTATTTT CASSEPTTSTDTQYF
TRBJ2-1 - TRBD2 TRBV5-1 TGCGCCAGCAGCCCCTCTAGCGGGAGGGCCGTAATAGAGCAGTTCTTC CASSPSSGRAVIEQFF
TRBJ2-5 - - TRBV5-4 TGTGCCAGCAGCTTTCTATTTAAAGAGACCCAGTACTTC CASSFLFKETQYF
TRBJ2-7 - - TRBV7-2 TGTGCCAGCAGCTTCCCGCGAATGATGGTGAGCTCCTACGAGCAGTACTTC CASSFPRMMVSSYEQYF
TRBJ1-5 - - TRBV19 TGTGCCAGTAGTGTGGGCATACAGCCCCAGCATTTT CASSVGIQPQHF
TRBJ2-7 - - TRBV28 TGTGCCAGCAGTGGACAGCTATTAGCGGGCTACGAGCAGTACTTC CASSGQLLAGYEQYF
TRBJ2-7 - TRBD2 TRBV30 TGTGCCTGGAGTCCAATAGCGGGAGTAAGGTACGAGCAGTACTTC CAWSPIAGVRYEQYF
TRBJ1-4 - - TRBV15 TGTGCCACGGCGAGGGTGACCAATGAAAAACTGTTTTTT CATARVTNEKLFF
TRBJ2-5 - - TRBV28 TGTGCCAGCAGTTTATTGGCGGAGACCCAGTACTTC CASSLLAETQYF
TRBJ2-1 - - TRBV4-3 TGCGCCAGCAGCCAAGGCAGTACGAGGGGGAACAATGAGCAGTTCTTC CASSQGSTRGNNEQFF
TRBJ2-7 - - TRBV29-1 TGCAGCGTTGAAGTCCAGGGTCACTACGAGCAGTACTTC CSVEVQGHYEQYF
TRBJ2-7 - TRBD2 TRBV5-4 TGTGCCAGCAGCTCAAGCGGGGTTGCCTACGAGCAGTACTTC CASSSSGVAYEQYF
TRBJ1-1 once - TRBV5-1 TGCGCCAGCAGCAACTCTCGGGGGACTGAAGCTTTCTTT CASSNSRGTEAFF
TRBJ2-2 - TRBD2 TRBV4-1 TGCGCCAGCAGCCAAGGGGCGGGAGTAGATACCGGGGAGCTGTTTTTT CASSQGAGVDTGELFF
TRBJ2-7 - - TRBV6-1 TGTGCCAGCACTCTTTCTCATAGCTCCTACGAGCAGTACTTC CASTLSHSSYEQYF